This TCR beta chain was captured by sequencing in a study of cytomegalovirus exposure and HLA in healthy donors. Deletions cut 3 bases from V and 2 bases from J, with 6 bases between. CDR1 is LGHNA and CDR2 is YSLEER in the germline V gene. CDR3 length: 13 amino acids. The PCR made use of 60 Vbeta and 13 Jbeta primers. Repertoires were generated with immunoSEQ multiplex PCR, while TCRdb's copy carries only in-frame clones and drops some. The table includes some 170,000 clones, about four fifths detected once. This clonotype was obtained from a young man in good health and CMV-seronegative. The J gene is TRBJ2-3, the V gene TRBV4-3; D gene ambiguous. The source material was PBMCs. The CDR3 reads CASSHFYTDTQYF. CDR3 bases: TGCGCCAGCAGCCATTTTTACACAGATACGCAGTATTTT.